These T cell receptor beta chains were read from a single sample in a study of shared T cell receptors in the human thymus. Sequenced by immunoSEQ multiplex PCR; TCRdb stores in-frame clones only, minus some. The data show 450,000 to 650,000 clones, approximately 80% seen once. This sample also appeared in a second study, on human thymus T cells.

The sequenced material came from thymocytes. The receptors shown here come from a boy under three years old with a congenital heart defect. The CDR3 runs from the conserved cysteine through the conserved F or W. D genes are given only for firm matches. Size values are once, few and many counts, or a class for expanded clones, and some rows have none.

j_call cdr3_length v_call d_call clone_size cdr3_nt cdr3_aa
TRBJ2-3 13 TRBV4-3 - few TGCGCCAGCAGCCAAGGGACTAACAATACGCAGTATTTT CASSQGTNNTQYF
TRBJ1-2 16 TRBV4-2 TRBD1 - TGTGCCAGCAGCCAAGATCCCAGACAGGGGAACTATGGCTACACCTTC CASSQDPRQGNYGYTF
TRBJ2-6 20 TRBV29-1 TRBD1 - TGCAGCGTTGAAGGACGGGAGGACAGGGGCGAACACTCTGGGGCCAACGTCCTGACTTTC CSVEGREDRGEHSGANVLTF
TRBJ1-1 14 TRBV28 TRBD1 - TGTGCCAGCAGTCCGGACAGGGTCGACACTGAAGCTTTCTTT CASSPDRVDTEAFF
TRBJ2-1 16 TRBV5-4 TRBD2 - TGTGCCAGCAGCTCGACTAGCGGAGGCTCCTACAATGAGCAGTTCTTC CASSSTSGGSYNEQFF
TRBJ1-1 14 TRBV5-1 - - TGCGCCAGCAGCTTCAGAGACAGGAACACTGAAGCTTTCTTT CASSFRDRNTEAFF
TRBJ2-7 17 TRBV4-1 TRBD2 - TGCGCCAGCAGCCAAGCCCCTGGGACTAGCGGGAGTATCGAGCAGTACTTC CASSQAPGTSGSIEQYF
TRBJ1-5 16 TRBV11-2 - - TGTGCCAGCAGCTTAGGGAGTCCCCGGGGCAATCAGCCCCAGCATTTT CASSLGSPRGNQPQHF
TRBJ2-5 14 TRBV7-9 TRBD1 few TGTGCCAGCAGTCCGTCGACAGGGAGCGAGACCCAGTACTTC CASSPSTGSETQYF
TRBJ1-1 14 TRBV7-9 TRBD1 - TGTGCCAGCAGCAAGGGGGCAGGGGACACTGAAGCTTTCTTT CASSKGAGDTEAFF
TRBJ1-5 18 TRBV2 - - TGTGCCAGCAGTGATCATCAGGATCTCGGTTGGGGCAATCAGCCCCAGCATTTT CASSDHQDLGWGNQPQHF
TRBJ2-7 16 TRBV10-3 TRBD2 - TGTGCCATCAGTGAAGGAGGACTAGCGGGGTGGTACGAGCAGTACTTC CAISEGGLAGWYEQYF
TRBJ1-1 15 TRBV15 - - TGTGCCACCAGCAGATGCATCAACCGAGGCACTGAAGCTTTCTTT CATSRCINRGTEAFF
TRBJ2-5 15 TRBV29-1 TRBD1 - TGCAGCGTCCCCAAGGGGGACAGGGGGCAAGAGACCCAGTACTTC CSVPKGDRGQETQYF
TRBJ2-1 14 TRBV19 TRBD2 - TGTGCCAGTCGGCGGGAGAGCTCCTACAATGAGCAGTTCTTC CASRRESSYNEQFF
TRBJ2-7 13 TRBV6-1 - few TGTGCCAGCAAAATGGGCACCTCCTACGAGCAGTACTTC CASKMGTSYEQYF
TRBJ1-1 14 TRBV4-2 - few TGTGCCAGCAGCCAAGGGTACAGGGCTGGTGAAGCTTTCTTT CASSQGYRAGEAFF
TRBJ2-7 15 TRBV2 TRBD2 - TGTGCCAGCAGTGAGGGAGCGGGAGCTCCCTACGAGCAGTACTTC CASSEGAGAPYEQYF
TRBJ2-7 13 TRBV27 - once TGTGCCAGCAAACCTCTCCGGGGGAGAGAGCAGTACTTC CASKPLRGREQYF
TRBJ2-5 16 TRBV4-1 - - TGCGCCAGCAGCCAAGAGGAGCGGGACACGTATGAGACCCAGTACTTC CASSQEERDTYETQYF
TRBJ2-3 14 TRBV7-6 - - TGTGCCAGCAGCCCCACTAGTAGGAACGATACGCAGTATTTT CASSPTSRNDTQYF
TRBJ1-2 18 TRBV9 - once TGTGCCAGCAGCGTAGGTGGCGCGGGCAGCGGGTATATGTCTGGCTACACCTTC CASSVGGAGSGYMSGYTF
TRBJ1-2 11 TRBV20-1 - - TGCAGAGGGCACGGGGACTATGGCTACACCTTC CRGHGDYGYTF
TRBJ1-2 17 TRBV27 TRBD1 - TGTGCCAGCATGGGAGGACAGGGAGTCAGTAAGAACTATGGCTACACCTTC CASMGGQGVSKNYGYTF
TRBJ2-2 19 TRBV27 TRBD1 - TGTGCCAGCAAAGGGACTGTGGGGACAGGGTCCGTCTTCACCGGGGAGCTGTTTTTT CASKGTVGTGSVFTGELFF
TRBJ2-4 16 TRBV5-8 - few TGTGCCAGCAGCTTGGTGATAGGAGAACCCAAAAACATTCAGTACTTC CASSLVIGEPKNIQYF
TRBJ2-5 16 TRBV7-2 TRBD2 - TGTGCCAGCAGCTCTACCCGGACTAGCGGGGGGGAGACCCAGTACTTC CASSSTRTSGGETQYF
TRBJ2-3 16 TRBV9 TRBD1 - TGTGCCAGCAGCGTAGGGACAGGGCTAAGCACAGATACGCAGTATTTT CASSVGTGLSTDTQYF
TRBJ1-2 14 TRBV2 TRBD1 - TGTGCCAGCAGTGAACCCAGGACAGGAACAGGCTACACCTTC CASSEPRTGTGYTF
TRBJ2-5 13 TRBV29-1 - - TGCAGCGTTGGGGCAGGATACCAAGAGACCCAGTACTTC CSVGAGYQETQYF
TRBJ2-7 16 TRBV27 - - TGTGCCAGCAGTGACCCAGGGTCTCCGAAAGCCTACGAGCAGTACTTC CASSDPGSPKAYEQYF
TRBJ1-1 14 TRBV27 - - TGTGCCAGCAGTTTACGTACAGGGAGCACTGAAGCTTTCTTT CASSLRTGSTEAFF
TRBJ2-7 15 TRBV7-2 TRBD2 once TGTGCCAGCAGCTTAGTATCGGGAGGCTCCTACGAGCAGTACTTC CASSLVSGGSYEQYF
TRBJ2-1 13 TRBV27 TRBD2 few TGTGCCAGCAGACTAGCGGGAGGGAATGAGCAGTTCTTC CASRLAGGNEQFF
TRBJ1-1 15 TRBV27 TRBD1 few TGTGCCAGCAGTTTATCGTTCGGGACAGGGGCTGAAGCTTTCTTT CASSLSFGTGAEAFF
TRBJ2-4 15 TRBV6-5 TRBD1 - TGTGCCAGCAGTTATCTTACCGGGACAGGGACCATTCAGTACTTC CASSYLTGTGTIQYF
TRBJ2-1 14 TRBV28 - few TGTGCCAGCAGTGCCCGGAGGTCCCACAATGAGCAGTTCTTC CASSARRSHNEQFF
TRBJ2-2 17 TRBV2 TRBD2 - TGTGCCAGCAGTGAAGCTCGACTAGCGGGCCCAGGCGGGGAGCTGTTTTTT CASSEARLAGPGGELFF
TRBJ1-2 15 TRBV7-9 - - TGTGCCAGCAGCTTAATGGCAGGCATCCTTTATGGCTACACCTTC CASSLMAGILYGYTF
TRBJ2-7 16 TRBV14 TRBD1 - TGTGCCAGCAGCCAAAAGGGACAGGGCGATTCCTACGAGCAGTACTTC CASSQKGQGDSYEQYF
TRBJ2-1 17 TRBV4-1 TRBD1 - TGCGCCAGCAGCCAAGTCCCGACAGGGGACCCCTACAATGAGCAGTTCTTC CASSQVPTGDPYNEQFF
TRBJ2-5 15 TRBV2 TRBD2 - TGTGCCAGCAGACGGTTGTGGGAGGGCCCAGAGACCCAGTACTTC CASRRLWEGPETQYF
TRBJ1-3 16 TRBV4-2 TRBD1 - TGTGCCAGCAGCCGCGTAACAGGGGGAACTGGAAACACCATATATTTT CASSRVTGGTGNTIYF